Presented here are 10 T cell receptor beta chains from one specimen sequenced in a study of a mutant IDH1 vaccine in newly diagnosed glioma. The repertoire was sequenced with immunoSEQ multiplex PCR; TCRdb's copy has only in-frame clones and lacks some. Here the sample spans under 30,000 clones, 80% to 85% being singletons. Antigens for these TCRs are unknown. Documented time point: week 47, end of study. Vaccinated patients received 300 ug of mutant IDH1 20-mer peptide per dose, with topical imiquimod. Sequenced here: PBMCs, sampled from a glioma patient whose treatment included an IDH1 peptide vaccine. Every receptor here comes from a man aged 35 to 55 with glioma.

This chain joins TRBV20-1 and TRBJ1-2; no firm D call. The germline gives CDR1 DFQATT, CDR2 SNEGSKA (reference sequence). This CDR3 has 10 residues. V shed 6 bases and J shed 5 bases, with 7 bases lying between them. CDR3 in amino acids: CSAFEYGYTF. CDR3 DNA: TGCAGTGCCTTCGAGTATGGCTACACCTTC.

This clone was seen more than once but under ten times. CDR3 sequence: CASSSSGTGFQPQHF. Here the CDR3 DNA reads TGTGCCAGCAGTTCTTCCGGGACAGGCTTTCAGCCCCAGCATTTT. The rearrangement uses TRBV28 and TRBJ1-5; 8 nucleotides match TRBD1. Germline assignment: CDR1 MDHEN and CDR2 SYDVKM. This CDR3 has 15 residues. With V trimmed by 4 bases and J by 6 bases, 8 bases remained unmatched. Full variable domain (outside the CDR3, taken from reference TRBV28 and TRBJ1-5): DVKVTQSSRYLVKRTGEKVFLECVQDMDHENMFWYRQDPGLGLRLIYFSYDVKMKEKGDIPEGYSVSREKKERFSLILESASTNQTSMYLCASSSSGTGFQPQHFGDGTRLSIL.

J is TRBJ1-1 and V is TRBV6-1; D perhaps matches TRBD1 (6 bases). Between the trimmed V and J ends, which lost 3 bases and 1 base, there was a span of 12 bases. Germline CDR1 is MNHNS and CDR2 is SASEGT. The CDR3 covers 15 residues. The DNA for the CDR3 is TGTGCCAGCAGTGATTGGGGGCTAGGGAACACTGAAGCTTTCTTT. Its translation is CASSDWGLGNTEAFF.

DNA for the CDR3: TGTGCCAGTAGTAGACCGGGAGGGAGGAGCACTGAAGCTTTCTTT. This translates into CASSRPGGRSTEAFF. The chain joins TRBV19 to TRBJ1-1; D ambiguous. Germline V gene lookup returns CDR1 LNHDA and CDR2 SQIVND (reference sequence). CDR3 length: 15 amino acids. Trimming left V 4 bases short and J 4 bases short, with 16 bases between.

The V and J genes are TRBV7-2 and TRBJ1-5, with 8 bases aligning to TRBD1. This CDR3 has 15 amino acids. Germline V CDR1 and CDR2: SGHTA, FQGNSA. With V trimmed by 4 bases and J by 3 bases, 5 bases remained unmatched. The CDR3 loop reads CASSSTGGVNQPQHF. In DNA, the CDR3 is TGTGCCAGCAGCTCAACAGGGGGAGTCAATCAGCCCCAGCATTTT.

In DNA form, the CDR3 reads TGTGCCAGCAGGATGGGCGGCATTGGGACAGATACGCAGTATTTT. Residues: CASRMGGIGTDTQYF. This chain joins TRBV5-4 and TRBJ2-3; D unresolved. The CDR3 contains 15 residues. Trimming removed 5 bases at V and 3 bases at J, with 16 bases between. Germline lookup yields CDR1 SGHNT and CDR2 YYREEE (reference sequence).

The chain uses TRBV7-9 and TRBJ1-4; D remains ambiguous. V lost 4 bases, J lost 6 bases, and 15 bases lay in between. The CDR3 loop spans 15 amino acids. CDR1 and CDR2 (germline): SEHNR, FQNEAQ (reference sequence). DNA of the CDR3: TGTGCCAGCAGCTCCGGGAATTTTAGAGATGAAAAACTGTTTTTT. This encodes CASSSGNFRDEKLFF.

The V and J genes are TRBV6-1 and TRBJ2-2; 7 bases are a match to TRBD1. Germline V gene data show CDR1 as MNHNS and CDR2 as SASEGT. The trim removed 7 bases at V and 3 bases at J, leaving 5 bases unmatched. This CDR3 comprises 14 residues. CDR3 residues: CASTRDRYTGELFF. The CDR3 DNA reads as TGTGCCAGCACTAGGGACAGATACACCGGGGAGCTGTTTTTT.

The rearrangement joins TRBV6-4 to TRBJ2-2, with D possibly matching TRBD2 (6 bases). From germline, CDR1 is MRHNA and CDR2 SNTAGT. The V end lost 5 bases, the J end lost 8 bases, and 18 bases lay between the germline ends. This CDR3 region has 15 residues. The CDR3 coding sequence is TGTGCCAGCAGTCCCGAGGCGGGATCGTCAGGGGAGCTGTTTTTT. This codes for CASSPEAGSSGELFF.

The chain combines TRBV14 with TRBJ2-5; D unclear. Trimming took 5 bases from V and 0 from J, leaving 10 bases between them. The germline V gene has CDR1 SGHDN and CDR2 FVKESK. This CDR3 spans 14 amino acids. This chain's CDR3 is CASSGPSYQETQYF. DNA of the CDR3: TGTGCCAGCAGCGGTCCTTCGTACCAAGAGACCCAGTACTTC.